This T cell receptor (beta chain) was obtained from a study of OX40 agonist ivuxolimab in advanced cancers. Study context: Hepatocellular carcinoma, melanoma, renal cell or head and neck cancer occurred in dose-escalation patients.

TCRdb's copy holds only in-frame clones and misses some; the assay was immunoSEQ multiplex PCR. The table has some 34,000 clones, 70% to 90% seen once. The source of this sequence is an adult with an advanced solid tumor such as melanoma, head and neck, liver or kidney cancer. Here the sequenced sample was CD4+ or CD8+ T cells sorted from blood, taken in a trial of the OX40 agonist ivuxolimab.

The CDR3 sequence: CSVASSGGWTGELFF. In nucleotides, the CDR3 is TGCAGCGTTGCGTCATCGGGGGGCTGGACCGGGGAGCTGTTTTTT. The chain links TRBV29-1 to TRBJ2-2; a possible D gene is TRBD2 (7 bases). Per germline, CDR1 SQVTM and CDR2 ANQGSEA. Trimming left V 4 bases short and J 5 bases short, with 17 bases between. The CDR3 covers 15 residues.